This T cell receptor beta chain comes out of a study of response to subunit inactivated influenza vaccine. The V end was cut by 0 bases, the J end by 0 bases, with 5 bases between. The CDR3 covers 15 residues. Germline V lookup: CDR1 KGHSH, CDR2 LQKENI. A word on this clonotype: Its target is unknown.

General study findings and limits: The authors suggested that every seasonal influenza vaccination recruits few new T cells.

MiXCR, run by TCRdb on the RT-PCR reads, gives a single entry per CDR3 protein. The sample consists of 530,000 or so distinct CDR3 sequences, 14% of them appearing once. The clonotype originates from a man aged 50 to 59 who received an inactivated influenza vaccine. Sequencing used PBMCs from blood, obtained roughly 13 days after vaccination. The J gene is TRBJ1-4, the V gene TRBV18; no clear D. CDR3 sequence (DNA): TGTGCCAGCTCACCACCAGGACCAACTAATGAAAAACTGTTTTTT. It is translated as CASSPPGPTNEKLFF.